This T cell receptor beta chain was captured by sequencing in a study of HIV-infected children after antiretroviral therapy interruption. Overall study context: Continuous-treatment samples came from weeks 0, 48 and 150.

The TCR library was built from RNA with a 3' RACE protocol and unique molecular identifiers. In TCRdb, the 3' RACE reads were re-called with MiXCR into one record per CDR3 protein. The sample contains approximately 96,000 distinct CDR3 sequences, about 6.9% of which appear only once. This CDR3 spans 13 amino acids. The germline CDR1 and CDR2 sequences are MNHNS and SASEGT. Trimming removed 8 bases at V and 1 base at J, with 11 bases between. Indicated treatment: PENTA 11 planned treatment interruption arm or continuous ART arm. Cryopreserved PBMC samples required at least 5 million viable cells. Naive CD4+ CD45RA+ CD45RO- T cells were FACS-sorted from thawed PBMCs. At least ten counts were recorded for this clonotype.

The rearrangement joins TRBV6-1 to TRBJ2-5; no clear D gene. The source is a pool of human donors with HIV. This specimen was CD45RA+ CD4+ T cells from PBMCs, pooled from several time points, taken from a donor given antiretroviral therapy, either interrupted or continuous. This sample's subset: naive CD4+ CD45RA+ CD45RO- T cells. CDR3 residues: CASRGKLQETQYF. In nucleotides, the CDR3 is TGTGCCAGCCGAGGAAAACTCCAAGAGACCCAGTACTTC.